Below, one T cell receptor (beta chain) is given with its context. Germline-derived CDR1 and CDR2 are SEHNR and FQNEAQ (reference sequence). The CDR3 is made up of 10 amino acids. Trimming removed 7 bases at V and 6 bases at J, with 3 bases between. This entry belongs to a study of technical replicates of blood from a few donors. Libraries were prepared by immunoSEQ multiplex PCR; TCRdb keeps only in-frame clonotypes and omits some of them. Of tens of thousands of clones listed, roughly 89% are singletons. The sample consisted of PBMCs. The sequence came from a human donor in good health. Some clones in this sample may be carry-over from other donors' samples. The chain combines TRBV7-9 with TRBJ2-2; D is ambiguous. CDR3 DNA sequence: TGTGCCAGCACTCCCGGGGAGCTGTTTTTT. Translation gives CASTPGELFF.